Listed below are T cell receptor beta chains from one sample, sequenced in a study of CD8+CD57+ T cells in acquired aplastic anemia. A single record per CDR3 protein comes from TCRdb applying MiXCR to the reads. The table has about 150,000 distinct CDR3 sequences, around 52% seen once. The sequenced material came from sorted CD4+, CD8+, or CD8+CD57+ T cells (not recorded which) from PBMCs. These receptors originate from a human donor with aplastic anemia. The CDR3 runs from the conserved cysteine through the conserved F or W. A D gene is named only where the DNA matches it firmly. Rows give clone size only sometimes, using once, few, many, or a class for an expanded clone.

>TRBD1|TRBJ1-1|TRBV10-3|-
CATGQENTEAFF
TGTGCCACGGGACAGGAAAACACTGAAGCTTTCTTT
>-|TRBJ1-1|TRBV6-5|many
CASSSDRRSDFF
TGTGCCAGCAGCTCTGACAGACGATCAGATTTCTTT
>TRBD1|TRBJ1-2|TRBV4-2|many
CASSQGAFGQGNGYTF
TGTGCCAGCAGCCAAGGGGCCTTCGGACAGGGAAATGGCTACACCTTC
>-|TRBJ1-4|TRBV15|-
CATSSRDSNEKLFF
TGTGCCACCAGCAGCCGGGACTCGAATGAAAAACTGTTTTTT
>-|TRBJ1-1|TRBV11-3|many
CASSFPNTEAFF
TGTGCCAGCAGCTTCCCCAATACTGAAGCTTTCTTT
>-|TRBJ2-3|TRBV19|-
CASSIVQASTDTQYF
TGTGCCAGTAGTATAGTTCAGGCAAGCACAGATACGCAGTATTTT
>-|TRBJ2-7|TRBV7-8|-
CASSLSVAVGEQYF
TGTGCCAGCAGCTTATCCGTGGCTGTAGGTGAGCAGTACTTC
>-|TRBJ1-4|TRBV7-9|many
CASSLGTFTGIEKLFF
TGTGCCAGCAGCTTGGGAACATTCACGGGAATTGAAAAACTGTTTTTT
>-|TRBJ2-2|TRBV6-6|many
CASSTGLVTGELFF
TGTGCCAGCAGCACGGGGCTGGTCACCGGGGAGCTGTTTTTT
>TRBD1|TRBJ1-1|TRBV5-5|many
CASSLGGFEAFF
TGTGCCAGCAGCCTAGGGGGCTTTGAAGCTTTCTTT
>TRBD2|TRBJ2-1|TRBV9|many
CASSVSQGLAFYNEQFF
TGTGCCAGCAGCGTATCGCAGGGACTAGCGTTTTACAATGAGCAGTTCTTC
>-|TRBJ1-2|TRBV29-1|once
CSVDNYGYTF
TGCAGCGTTGATAACTATGGCTACACCTTC
>-|TRBJ2-5|TRBV4-1|few
CASSPLPGEGGLEETQYF
TGCGCCAGCAGCCCTCTACCTGGGGAAGGAGGGCTCGAAGAGACCCAGTACTTC
>TRBD1|TRBJ1-5|TRBV19|-
CASSAQGAYSNQPQHF
TGTGCCAGTAGTGCACAGGGGGCCTATAGCAATCAGCCCCAGCATTTT
>TRBD2|TRBJ2-7|TRBV5-8|once
CASSLGTSGDEQYF
TGTGCCAGCAGCTTAGGGACTAGCGGGGACGAGCAGTACTTC
>-|TRBJ1-1|TRBV5-6|-
CASSPFPRVNTEAFF
TGTGCCAGCAGCCCGTTCCCCAGGGTGAACACTGAAGCTTTCTTT
>-|TRBJ1-4|TRBV24-1|-
CATSSRGEKLFF
TGTGCCACCAGTTCGAGGGGGGAAAAACTGTTTTTT
>-|TRBJ2-3|TRBV7-8|many
CASSLASGFTDTQYF
TGTGCCAGCAGCTTAGCGTCAGGGTTCACAGATACGCAGTATTTT
>TRBD2|TRBJ2-2|TRBV2|-
CASSRRGTSGSAGELFF
TGTGCCAGCAGCCGCAGGGGGACTAGCGGGAGCGCCGGGGAGCTGTTTTTT
>-|TRBJ2-1|TRBV4-1|-
CASSQERASEWHEQFF
TGCGCCAGCAGCCAAGAGAGAGCGTCCGAATGGCATGAGCAGTTCTTC
>-|TRBJ2-7|TRBV7-3|-
CASSVGALPRYEQYF
TGTGCCAGCAGCGTAGGCGCATTGCCTAGGTACGAGCAGTACTTC
>-|TRBJ2-7|TRBV15|-
CATSRDRGPSGYEQYF
TGTGCCACCAGCAGAGACCGAGGACCCTCAGGGTACGAGCAGTACTTC
>TRBD1|TRBJ1-4|TRBV6-1|many
CASKAGGGEKLFF
TGTGCCAGCAAGGCAGGGGGGGGTGAAAAACTGTTTTTT
>TRBD1|TRBJ1-2|TRBV5-1|-
CASSLAGTGVFYGYTF
TGCGCCAGCAGCTTGGCCGGGACAGGGGTCTTCTATGGCTACACCTTC
>TRBD1|TRBJ2-2|TRBV5-1|-
CASSPGGQGVTGELFF
TGCGCCAGCAGCCCCGGAGGACAGGGGGTTACCGGGGAGCTGTTTTTT
>-|TRBJ2-7|TRBV12-3/TRBV12-4|-
CASSQDRTYYEQYF
TGTGCCAGCAGCCAAGACAGGACCTACTACGAGCAGTACTTC
>TRBD2|TRBJ2-1|TRBV11-2|-
CASSPTSGPDREQFF
TGTGCCAGCAGCCCAACTAGCGGGCCCGACCGGGAGCAGTTCTTC
>TRBD1|TRBJ2-7|TRBV6-5|-
CASSYDRDRGFEQYF
TGTGCCAGCAGTTACGACCGGGACAGGGGGTTCGAGCAGTACTTC
>-|TRBJ2-7|TRBV24-1|-
CATSAPTRENSHEQYF
TGTGCCACCAGTGCCCCTACACGGGAGAACAGCCACGAGCAGTACTTC
>-|TRBJ2-1|TRBV12-3/TRBV12-4|many
CASSHEAVGNEQFF
TGTGCCAGCAGTCATGAGGCCGTCGGGAATGAGCAGTTCTTC
>TRBD1|TRBJ1-3|TRBV2|once
CASSEPWTVGGQGASAGNTIYF
TGTGCCAGCAGTGAACCTTGGACCGTCGGTGGGCAGGGGGCGTCCGCTGGAAACACCATATATTTT
>TRBD1|TRBJ1-2|TRBV30|-
CAWSLTGGARGYTF
TGTGCCTGGAGTCTGACAGGGGGCGCAAGGGGCTACACCTTC
>-|TRBJ2-1|TRBV28|many
CASSLEAGRNEQFF
TGTGCCAGCAGTTTAGAGGCAGGGAGGAATGAGCAGTTCTTC
>TRBD2|TRBJ2-1|TRBV11-1|many
CASSTRTSGAYNEQFF
TGTGCCAGCAGCACCCGGACTAGCGGGGCTTACAATGAGCAGTTCTTC
>TRBD1|TRBJ2-3|TRBV20-1|-
CSARIGTELTDTQYF
TGCAGTGCTAGAATTGGGACAGAACTCACAGATACGCAGTATTTT
>TRBD1|TRBJ1-2|TRBV5-4|many
CASSSTGTGLTYGYTF
TGTGCCAGCAGCTCTACCGGGACAGGGTTAACCTATGGCTACACCTTC
>TRBD1|TRBJ2-2|TRBV2|once
CASSTGGHTGELFF
TGTGCCAGCAGTACAGGGGGGCACACCGGGGAGCTGTTTTTT
>TRBD1|TRBJ2-7|TRBV11-1|-
CASSAGQGTGGSYEQYF
TGTGCCAGCAGCGCGGGACAGGGGACAGGGGGCTCCTACGAGCAGTACTTC
>TRBD2|TRBJ2-7|TRBV7-2|once
CASSLRRGGYEQYF
TGTGCCAGCAGCTTAAGACGGGGGGGGTACGAGCAGTACTTC
>TRBD1|TRBJ1-2|TRBV10-3|-
CATKQGEGNGHTF
TGTGCCACCAAACAGGGGGAAGGGAATGGTCACACCTTC
>-|TRBJ2-7|TRBV2|-
CASRGTDTYEQYF
TGTGCCAGCAGGGGGACGGATACCTACGAGCAGTACTTC
>TRBD2|TRBJ2-3|TRBV20-1|-
CSAAQAGGNTDTQYF
TGCAGTGCTGCCCAAGCGGGGGGGAACACAGATACGCAGTATTTT
>-|TRBJ1-3|TRBV9|many
CASSVAVSSGNTIYF
TGTGCCAGCAGCGTAGCGGTCAGCTCTGGAAACACCATATATTTT
>-|TRBJ1-1|TRBV19|-
CASSIARGAATEAFF
TGTGCCAGTAGTATCGCCCGGGGGGCAGCCACTGAAGCTTTCTTT
>TRBD2|TRBJ2-1|TRBV24-1|many
CATSTGLAGRNEQFF
TGTGCCACCAGTACCGGACTAGCAGGGCGCAATGAGCAGTTCTTC
>-|TRBJ1-2|TRBV27|few
CASSPASDAANGYTF
TGTGCCAGCAGTCCAGCCTCGGACGCTGCGAATGGCTACACCTTC
>TRBD2|TRBJ2-7|TRBV9|many
CASSPGLAGGYEQYF
TGTGCCAGCAGCCCGGGACTAGCGGGAGGGTACGAGCAGTACTTC
>-|TRBJ1-2|TRBV12-3/TRBV12-4|many
CASSFRGNYGYTF
TGTGCCAGCAGTTTTCGGGGGAACTATGGCTACACCTTC
>-|TRBJ1-2|TRBV5-6|-
CASSLAPGGSLKGYTF
TGTGCCAGCAGCTTGGCCCCTGGGGGCTCTTTAAAGGGCTACACCTTC
>-|TRBJ2-2|TRBV10-2|few
CASQEGGGGPNTGELFF
TGCGCCAGCCAGGAAGGGGGCGGGGGACCTAACACCGGGGAGCTGTTTTTT
>-|TRBJ2-3|TRBV24-1|once
CATSDLLALGTDTQYF
TGTGCCACCAGTGATTTGTTGGCCCTAGGAACAGATACGCAGTACTTT
>TRBD2|TRBJ2-1|TRBV7-3|many
CASSLSSGNENEQFF
TGTGCCAGCAGCTTATCAAGCGGGAATGAAAATGAGCAGTTCTTC
>TRBD1|TRBJ2-5|TRBV15|-
CATSRGQVGETQYF
TGTGCCACCAGCAGGGGACAGGTCGGGGAGACCCAGTACTTC
>-|TRBJ1-3|TRBV7-9|many
CASSLTGRGGNTIYF
TGTGCCAGCAGCTTGACGGGACGGGGTGGAAACACCATATATTTT
>-|TRBJ1-2|TRBV6-6|-
CASSPSYGYTF
TGTGCCAGCAGCCCGAGCTATGGCTACACCTTC
>TRBD1|TRBJ1-6|TRBV20-1|-
CSARGQGDSSPLHF
TGCAGTGCTAGAGGACAGGGAGACAGTTCACCCCTCCACTTT
>-|TRBJ2-1|TRBV11-2|many
CASSFRGGVRNNEQFF
TGTGCCAGCAGCTTTAGGGGGGGTGTGAGGAACAATGAGCAGTTCTTC
>TRBD1|TRBJ1-2|TRBV24-1|-
CATSDLGLGQDGYTF
TGTGCCACCAGTGATTTGGGTCTGGGACAGGATGGCTACACCTTC
>-|TRBJ1-2|TRBV10-3|few
CAIRGTGTNYGYTF
TGTGCCATCAGGGGGACGGGGACTAACTATGGCTACACCTTC
>-|TRBJ2-7|TRBV2|many
CASRRQSEQYF
TGTGCCAGCAGGAGGCAGAGCGAGCAGTACTTC